This is a list of T cell receptor beta chains from one sample in a study of blood T cell repertoires in COVID-19. Clones were read by immunoSEQ multiplex PCR, and TCRdb kept only the in-frame ones, dropping some. The table lists over 250,000 clones, 90% to 95% of them singletons, with approximately 2.1% in the top ten. Sequencing was performed on peripheral blood. The receptors were gathered from a woman aged 25 to 45 with COVID-19, enrolled during active disease. CDR3s include the opening cysteine and the closing phenylalanine or tryptophan. Fields, in order: V gene, J gene, D gene, CDR3 protein. The D gene is left open where the match is weak.

TRBV2	TRBJ1-1	TRBD1	CASLGTGGTNTEAFF
TRBV7-8	TRBJ1-4	.	CASSLVSREINEKLFF
TRBV18	TRBJ2-1	TRBD2	CASSPGLAGEEQFF
TRBV19	TRBJ1-2	TRBD1	CASRATGTNYGYTF
TRBV12-3/TRBV12-4	TRBJ2-7	TRBD2	CASTPPGGPRQYF
TRBV3-1/TRBV3-2	TRBJ1-1	.	CASSQTATEAFF
TRBV2	TRBJ2-1	.	CASSEDSVGGGNYNEQFF
TRBV10-3	TRBJ1-3	TRBD1	CAISESDRGGNTIYF
TRBV19	TRBJ1-1	.	CASSRDRDLNPPTAFF
TRBV6-5	TRBJ2-7	TRBD2	CASSISGSKYEQYF
TRBV7-2	TRBJ2-7	.	CASSPYEAAYEQYF
TRBV14	TRBJ2-3	TRBD2	CASSPMTSGTDTQYF
TRBV28	TRBJ2-7	.	CASSPRVTYVGEQYF
TRBV6-6	TRBJ1-1	TRBD1	CASTSGTGLVDTEAFF
TRBV11-1	TRBJ2-1	.	CASSLEYTSKQFF
TRBV10-3	TRBJ2-1	TRBD2	CAISGAGTGEQFF
TRBV4-1	TRBJ2-3	TRBD2	CASSQDGSWTSGGTQYF
TRBV29-1	TRBJ2-7	.	CSVSQVGSSLFYEQYF
TRBV6-5	TRBJ1-1	.	CASSYGSATEAFF
TRBV5-1	TRBJ2-5	TRBD1	CASSYGDSQETQYF
TRBV20-1	TRBJ1-6	.	CSAGAGTAYTSPLHF
TRBV18	TRBJ1-4	TRBD1	CASSARGNEKLFF
TRBV30	TRBJ1-6	.	CAWTFRDNYNSPLHF
TRBV28	TRBJ1-5	TRBD1	CASSFGQGGHQPQHF
TRBV11-1	TRBJ2-3	TRBD2	CASSLALAGSTDTQYF
TRBV12-3/TRBV12-4	TRBJ2-7	.	CASSDAGTYEQYF
TRBV3-1/TRBV3-2	TRBJ1-1	.	CASSPQMNTEAFF
TRBV6-1	TRBJ1-1	.	CASSEDPRGTEAFF
TRBV29-1	TRBJ2-7	TRBD1	CSVGGQGENEQYF
TRBV28	TRBJ2-1	TRBD2	CASSLVASGREANEQFF
TRBV4-1	TRBJ1-1	.	CASSQDLGVGTEAFF
TRBV19	TRBJ1-2	.	CASSTIDSSFYGYTF
TRBV6-5	TRBJ2-3	TRBD1	CATQPGQSTDTQYF
TRBV19	TRBJ2-6	.	CASSRTLYPSGANVLTF
TRBV12-3/TRBV12-4	TRBJ2-7	TRBD2	CASMTSGGYEQYF
TRBV15	TRBJ1-1	.	CATSTGLEAFF
TRBV4-1	TRBJ1-1	.	CASSQGGQGGTEAFF
TRBV21-1	TRBJ2-4	.	CASWGIERRTKNIQYF
TRBV6-6	TRBJ2-5	.	CASSSPDMGFQETQYF